Following are 14 T cell receptor beta chains from one sample sequenced in a study of blood T cells in healthy people across ages. PCR was performed a second time for about 6 to 11 cycles using a sample-barcoded 5' primer and a J-beta primer mix. TCRdb re-called the 5' RACE reads through MiXCR, storing one row per CDR3 protein. The table lists 700,000 to 900,000 distinct CDR3 sequences, 25% to 30% of them singletons. These data are also associated with another study on T cells of mothers and their children.

The sequencing input was blood. These receptor sequences come from a boy aged 5-17 years in good health.

The V and J genes are TRBV7-9 and TRBJ2-5; tentatively, D is TRBD2 (5 bases). This CDR3 is built from 12 residues. V was cut by 4 bases and J by 8 bases, with 11 bases left in between. Per the germline V gene, CDR1 is SEHNR and CDR2 is FQNEAQ (reference sequence). The CDR3: CASSSRTGTQYF. CDR3 sequence (DNA): TGTGCCAGCAGCTCCCGGACTGGTACCCAGTACTTC.

This clonotype showed up just a few times. This chain uses TRBV10-3 with TRBJ1-2, with TRBD1 as a possible D gene (6 bases). CDR3 size: 13 residues. Germline values: CDR1 ENHRY, CDR2 SYGVKD. V gave up 2 bases and J gave up 6 bases, with 10 bases separating them. CDR3 sequence: CAISEKQGDGYTF. As DNA, the CDR3 is TGTGCCATCAGTGAGAAACAGGGAGATGGCTACACCTTC.

This clonotype was detected only a few times. The gene calls are TRBV20-1 and TRBJ1-2; a weak D match, TRBD1 (6 bases). The length of the CDR3 is 12 residues. Trimming removed 6 bases from V and 4 bases from J, with 12 bases in between. Germline lookup yields CDR1 DFQATT and CDR2 SNEGSKA (reference sequence). For the CDR3, the DNA is TGCAGTGCCCCAGACAGGATCTATGGCTACACCTTC. Translated, it gives CSAPDRIYGYTF.

Turning to this clonotype: The CDR3 does not end in the conserved phenylalanine or tryptophan, so this is likely a read error. The chain uses TRBV6-6 and TRBJ1-5; no firm D call. The germline V and J ends were trimmed by 4 bases and 5 bases, with 6 bases remaining between them. The CDR3 length is 12 residues. CDR1 and CDR2 from the germline V gene are MNHNY and SVGAGI (reference sequence). The CDR3 spells CASSSNYQPQHL. CDR3 DNA: TGTGCCAGCAGTTCAAATTATCAGCCCCAGCATCTT.

The chain uses TRBV6-4 and TRBJ1-2; D gene uncertain. The germline V gene has CDR1 MRHNA and CDR2 SNTAGT. CDR3 size: 13 residues. Deletions cut 6 bases from V and 0 bases from J, with 8 bases between. CDR3 sequence (DNA): TGTGCCAGCAGAAGGGAAACTAACTATGGCTACACCTTC. This gives the protein CASRRETNYGYTF.

In the case of this clonotype: Possible read error: a much larger clone is one base away. The conserved closing phenylalanine or tryptophan is absent in this CDR3, likely reflecting a read error. J is TRBJ1-4 and V is TRBV5-6, with D possibly TRBD1 on 5 matching bases. The germline V gene has CDR1 SGHDT and CDR2 YYEEEE. Trimming cost V 4 bases and J 7 bases, with 17 bases left between them. This CDR3 comprises 15 residues. The CDR3 sequence: CASSQGLSDGEKLFY. The CDR3 DNA follows: TGTGCCAGCAGCCAGGGACTCTCGGATGGTGAAAAACTGTTTTAT.

The V gene is TRBV7-6, the J gene TRBJ2-3; D is uncertain. Trimming removed 5 bases at V and 2 bases at J, with 8 bases between. This CDR3 contains 13 residues. Germline V lookup: CDR1 SGHVS, CDR2 FNYEAQ. This CDR3 reads CASSLETTDTQYF. The CDR3 bases are TGTGCCAGCAGCCTCGAAACCACAGATACGCAGTATTTT.

In its sample, this clonotype was seen a few times. This sequence joins TRBV5-1 and TRBJ1-2; D unresolved. Germline CDR1 reads SGHRS; CDR2 reads YFSETQ. The V end was cut by 0 bases, the J end by 4 bases, with 4 bases between. This CDR3 has 12 residues. The CDR3 bases are TGCGCCAGCAGCTTGGCCTTCTATGGCTACACCTTC. It translates to CASSLAFYGYTF.

J is TRBJ1-2 and V is TRBV6-5; 7 positions match TRBD1. CDR1 is MNHEY, CDR2 SVGAGI, per germline. The CDR3 has 15 amino acids. J gave up 2 bases and V 5 bases, and 8 bases lay outside the gene matches. The CDR3 is CASSRQGATNYGYTF. CDR3 nucleotides: TGTGCCAGCAGTCGACAGGGCGCGACAAACTATGGCTACACCTTC.

This clonotype has only a few counts. This chain links TRBV28 with TRBJ2-5, with D maybe TRBD2 (7 bases). The DNA end lines up better with TRBJ2-7; the J call may be wrong. There are 13 residues in the CDR3. Looked up from germline, CDR1 is MDHEN and CDR2 is SYDVKM. CDR3 coding DNA: TGTGCCATCCTTGGGGGGGCCTCCTACGAGCAGTACTTC. The encoded protein is CAILGGASYEQYF.

The rearrangement links TRBV4-2 to TRBJ2-7; a weak D match, TRBD1 (6 bases). This CDR3 is built from 14 residues. The V gene lost 4 bases and the J gene lost 6 bases, with 16 bases spanning the gap. CDR1 and CDR2 (germline): LGHNA, YNFKEQ. In DNA, the CDR3 is TGTGCCAGCAGCCTCGCTCAGGGGCAACTCGAGCAGTACTTC. Amino acids: CASSLAQGQLEQYF.

Comments on this clonotype: The junction departs from the called germline gene at one end, perhaps through a read error. The chain has TRBV19 and TRBJ2-5; 9 nucleotides match TRBD1. The CDR3 totals 15 residues. Germline V gives CDR1 LNHDA, CDR2 SQIVND (reference sequence). CDR3 coding DNA: TGTGCCAGTAGTATATTGCCGACAGGGGGAGAGGCCCAGTACTTC. Its protein is CASSILPTGGEAQYF.

This clonotype was seen a few times. The chain couples TRBV10-2 to TRBJ2-1; perhaps TRBD1 as D (5 bases). The CDR3 length is 13 residues. Germline CDR1 reads WSHSY; CDR2 reads SAAADI. V lost 3 bases and J lost 6, with 9 bases in between. The CDR3: CASSDHRPNEQFF. CDR3 DNA: TGCGCCAGCAGTGATCACAGGCCCAATGAGCAGTTCTTC.

The sample holds a few counts of this clonotype. The V gene is TRBV15, the J gene TRBJ1-1; no clear D. This CDR3 comprises 14 residues. Germline V gives CDR1 LNHNV, CDR2 YYDKDF (reference sequence). The ends were cut back, 4 bases at V and 4 bases at J, with 13 bases in the middle. For the CDR3, the DNA is TGTGCCACCAGCACCCCAGCGGTAGTCACTGAAGCTTTCTTT. This encodes CATSTPAVVTEAFF. The entire variable domain, with the rest obtained from reference TRBV15 and TRBJ1-1, is as follows: DAMVIQNPRYQVTQFGKPVTLSCSQTLNHNVMYWYQQKSSQAPKLLFHYYDKDFNNEADTPDNFQSRRPNTSFCFLDIRSPGLGDTAMYLCATSTPAVVTEAFFGQGTRLTVV.